This T cell receptor (beta chain) is from a study of blood T cells in healthy people across ages (dated by TCRdb to 2013 to 2016). A note on the overall study: In model experiments, template switching captured about one uniquely barcoded TCR beta cDNA molecule for every two T cells. Age-related changes in TCR beta repertoire diversity were measured in the study by deep sequencing normalized with unique cDNA molecular identifiers. Using the same blood draw, the study looked at two additional independent replicas of 1 million unique cDNA reads for two donors, one aged 18 to 30 and the other aged 80 or older. Four age groups were formed from the donors: young (average roughly 16 years), middle-aged (roughly 38), aged (62) and long-lived (about 80). To avoid experimental bias, donors of different ages were spread randomly across the sequencing lanes.

The CDR3 has 16 amino acids, counting the end cysteine and phenylalanine. CDR3 DNA is the only sequence kept; it has 48 bases, read in frame from the first base. The germline V gene supplies CDR1 SGHRS and CDR2 YFSETQ. For this chain, trimming is 3 bases at the V end and 11 bases at the J end, and the number of junction bases without a gene match is 18. General study outcomes and caveats: There was a strong correlation between observed TCR beta diversity and the percentage of naive T cells measured by flow cytometry. Observed TCR beta diversity per million T cells fell roughly linearly with age, and a significant reduction was already apparent by age around 40. Estimates of total diversity from one million sequenced T cells were regarded as lower bounds and underestimates. The long-lived group showed more naive CD4+ T cells, fewer expanded clones and increased TCR diversity than the aged group, suggesting age selection. Conclusive comparison of naive and antigen-experienced compartments was prevented by the profiling of bulk unsorted PBMCs. Donor CMV infection status was unknown, potentially confounding age-related changes in expanded clonotypes.

Receptors were amplified or captured by 5' RACE. The instrument was an Illumina HiSeq 2500. The second PCR ran for about 6 to 11 cycles and used a J-beta primer mix along with a sample-barcoded 5' primer. Each TCR beta cDNA molecule received a unique molecular identifier from a template-switch 5' adaptor carrying 12 random nucleotides. At least 3 million CDR3-containing paired-end reads were obtained from each sample. First-strand cDNA was synthesized from all RNA with the Mint cDNA synthesis kit, primed by a TRBC-specific oligonucleotide. Following uracil-DNA glycosylase treatment, all cDNA underwent a first 18-cycle PCR with the universal primers M1SS and BC2_uni_R. Per the source publication's procedure: For normalization, 1 million high-quality reads, each with a distinct molecular identifier, were randomly selected from each sample. Instead of being binned into consensus sequences, reads with shared molecular identifiers were discarded. MiTCR, run with a Q25 quality threshold and the strictest error-elimination algorithm, handled CDR3 identification, clonotype clustering and error correction. A nonparametric unseen species model with Euler transformation was used to estimate a lower bound on total TCR beta diversity. TCRdb trimmed the raw reads at Q25, called clones with MiXCR and kept productive beta chains. Rows with a matching CDR3 protein are joined into one entry that keeps the most common DNA and genes. For this entry, the V and J calls and clone size follow TCRdb and not the study's own pipeline. The sample table contains 1.5 million or so distinct CDR3 sequences; only one count was recorded for less than 45% of them. The leading ten clones occupy less than 5% of the sample.

Points on this clonotype: The clone's antigen remains unknown. Base qualities are not recorded, but no much larger clone differs from it by a single base.

The donors were 40 or so Caucasian individuals from Russia, aged 6 to 90 years, who were systemically healthy. Each donor gave ten milliliters of peripheral blood, collected into EDTA-treated Vacutainer tubes. Ficoll-Paque density-gradient centrifugation was used to isolate PBMCs, with at least 7 million obtained per sample. Trizol reagent was used to extract total RNA from the PBMCs, yielding at least 5 micrograms per sample. For every donor, flow cytometry on a PBMC aliquot measured the percentage of naive CD45RAhigh/CD27high T cells. The receptor comes from a woman aged 18-29 years in good health. The V gene is TRBV5-1 and the J gene is TRBJ2-5; TRBD2 lines up with 8 middle nucleotides. The sequenced sample was blood. Here the CDR3 is given as CASSSGLVYSYNEQYF. The DNA sequence reads TGCGCCAGCAGCTCGGGACTAGTGTACTCCTACAATGAGCAGTACTTC.